Reported below is one T cell receptor (beta chain). Germline V CDR1 and CDR2: SEHNR, FQNEAQ (reference sequence). The CDR3 length is 12 residues. V was clipped by 1 base and J by 2 bases, with 2 bases between them. Sequenced by immunoSEQ multiplex PCR; TCRdb stores in-frame clones only, minus some. The sample has tens of thousands of clones, roughly 70% seen once. This record comes from a study of T cell clones after liver transplantation. V usage is TRBV7-9 and J usage is TRBJ2-5; D remains ambiguous. The specimen comprised CD4+ T cells from blood, sampled at the 15-month timepoint. The TCR was taken from a human patient who received a liver transplant. Some of the T cells may derive from the graft donor. The CDR3 bases are TGTGCCAGCAGCTTAGTTCAAGAGACCCAGTACTTC. This translates into CASSLVQETQYF.